Below are 25 T cell receptor beta chains sequenced from a single sample in a study of early T cells in non-severe SARS-CoV-2 infection. TCRdb used MiXCR to reprocess the 5' RACE reads, holding one entry per CDR3 protein. The sample includes 48,000 or so distinct CDR3 sequences, about 6% seen only once; the top ten take around 7%. The sequencing used whole blood, collected at baseline. Receptors were obtained from an adult who was a healthcare worker with PCR-confirmed SARS-CoV-2 infection or an uninfected control (not recorded which).

This clonotype was found many times. This chain uses TRBV27 with TRBJ2-1; D possibly matches TRBD1 or TRBD2 (5 bases each). This CDR3 has 13 amino acids. The ends were cut back, 2 bases at V and 5 bases at J, with 7 bases in the middle. Germline CDR1 is MNHEY and CDR2 is SMNVEV (reference sequence). This chain's CDR3 is CASSLRGNNEQFF. CDR3 bases: TGTGCCAGCAGTTTACGGGGCAACAATGAGCAGTTCTTC.

The gene calls are TRBV11-2 and TRBJ2-3, with no clear D. V lost 2 bases to trimming and J lost 0 bases, with 6 bases between them. CDR1 is SGHAT, CDR2 FQNNGV, per germline. This CDR3 spans 14 amino acids. The CDR3 spells CASSLPSSTDTQYF. The DNA for the CDR3 is TGTGCCAGCAGCTTACCTTCTAGCACAGATACGCAGTATTTT.

The genes are TRBV6-1 and TRBJ2-7; D unresolved. Trimming removed 0 bases at V and 2 bases at J, with 11 bases between. The CDR3 has 15 amino acids. CDR1 and CDR2 from the germline V gene are MNHNS and SASEGT. The CDR3 nucleotides are TGTGCCAGCAGTGAAGCGCCCCCGGAAACCTACGAGCAGTACTTC. Translation gives CASSEAPPETYEQYF.

This rearrangement joins TRBV28 to TRBJ1-1, with D unresolved. Trimming removed 3 bases from V and 1 base from J, with 6 bases in between. The CDR3 spans 13 residues. From germline, CDR1 is MDHEN and CDR2 SYDVKM. CDR3 amino acids: CASSFVRNTEAFF. CDR3 coding DNA: TGTGCCAGCAGTTTTGTCAGGAACACTGAAGCTTTCTTT.

This clonotype was seen many times. The chain links TRBV7-9 to TRBJ2-1; TRBD1 is a possible D gene (5 bases). Trimming stripped 5 bases from V and 4 bases from J, with 6 bases between. The CDR3 sequence is 12 residues long. The germline V gene encodes CDR1 SEHNR and CDR2 FQNEAQ (reference sequence). The CDR3 nucleotides read TGTGCCAGCAGCCCAGGGTACAATGAGCAGTTCTTC. Amino acids: CASSPGYNEQFF.

This clonotype was detected a few times. The V call is TRBV12-3 or TRBV12-4, the J call TRBJ2-1; unclear D gene. The CDR3 covers 14 residues. V was cut by 2 bases and J by 4 bases, with 9 bases left in between. The CDR3 loop reads CASSLRAEYNEQFF. CDR3 nucleotide sequence: TGTGCCAGCAGTTTAAGGGCAGAATACAATGAGCAGTTCTTC.

This clonotype has ten or more counts. The rearrangement joins TRBV28 to TRBJ2-3; 13 nucleotides agree with TRBD2. The germline V gene encodes CDR1 MDHEN and CDR2 SYDVKM. The CDR3 is 20 amino acids. The ends lost 4 bases at V and 3 bases at J; junction bases unmatched: 16. CDR3 nucleotide sequence: TGTGCCAGCAGTTCCGCACTAGCGGGAGGGCCTCTCGGTGAAACAGATACGCAGTATTTT. This encodes CASSSALAGGPLGETDTQYF.

This chain connects TRBV5-1 to TRBJ2-1; 7 positions agree with TRBD2. V lost 4 bases and J lost 4; bases outside the gene matches: 8. The CDR3 runs 15 residues. Germline V gene data show CDR1 as SGHRS and CDR2 as YFSETQ. As DNA, the CDR3 is TGCGCCAGCAGCCCCAGCGGGACGGGATACAATGAGCAGTTCTTC. It translates to CASSPSGTGYNEQFF.

This clonotype was counted many times. The genes are TRBV18 and TRBJ2-1; 8 bases are a match to TRBD2. The germline CDR1 and CDR2 sequences are KGHSH and LQKENI. The length of the CDR3 is 15 residues. The V and J ends lost 0 bases and 8 bases, in that order; junction bases with no gene match: 6. The CDR3 spells CASSPPSGSRYEQFF. DNA for the CDR3: TGTGCCAGCTCACCACCCAGCGGGAGTAGATATGAGCAGTTCTTC.

In its sample, this clonotype was seen many times. The chain joins TRBV9 to TRBJ2-5; 14 nucleotides line up with TRBD2. This CDR3 spans 16 amino acids. The V and J ends lost 6 bases and 1 base, in that order; junction bases with no gene match: 5. Germline-derived CDR1 and CDR2 are SGDLS and YYNGEE. CDR3 nucleotide sequence: TGTGCCAGCACCGGGACTAGCGGGAGTGGCCAAGAGACCCAGTACTTC. It encodes CASTGTSGSGQETQYF.

There are many counts of this clonotype. The J gene is TRBJ2-7, the V gene TRBV28, with a possible D match to TRBD2 (6 bases). V lost 10 bases, J lost 5 bases, and 18 bases lay in between. The CDR3 is 13 amino acids. Germline-derived CDR1 and CDR2 are MDHEN and SYDVKM. CDR3 region: CATHKSGVHEQYF. CDR3 in DNA: TGTGCCACACACAAGTCGGGGGTCCACGAGCAGTACTTC.

About this clonotype: A read error may be the cause here, since a much bigger clone is one base away. The rearrangement links TRBV27 to TRBJ2-7, with D possibly TRBD1 on 5 matching bases. This CDR3 region has 13 residues. Germline CDR1 and CDR2: MNHEY and SMNVEV (reference sequence). CDR3 region: CASSVDSNYDQYF. In DNA form, the CDR3 reads TGTGCCAGCAGTGTTGACAGCAACTACGATCAGTACTTC.

This clonotype was seen at least ten times. This chain connects TRBV4-3 to TRBJ2-1, with TRBD2 as a possible D gene (7 bases). From germline, CDR1 is LGHNA and CDR2 YSLEER. The CDR3 consists of 15 residues. Trimming removed 0 bases from V and 8 bases from J, with 14 bases in between. The CDR3 nucleotides read TGCGCCAGCAGCCAAGAAGGGGGGAGGGCCCATGAGCAGTTCTTC. It codes for CASSQEGGRAHEQFF.

The V and J genes are TRBV28 and TRBJ2-4; TRBD1 matches 7 bases. Per germline, CDR1 MDHEN and CDR2 SYDVKM. The CDR3 consists of 16 residues. The V segment lost 2 bases and the J segment 0 bases; nucleotides outside the gene matches: 4. This CDR3 is CASSLMTGLAKNIQYF. For the CDR3, the DNA is TGTGCCAGCAGTTTAATGACAGGGCTAGCCAAAAACATTCAGTACTTC.

This clonotype was seen a few times. The chain employs TRBV5-6 and TRBJ2-5; D might be TRBD1 (6 bases). The CDR3 consists of 14 residues. V lost 4 bases, J lost 0 bases, and 10 bases lay in between. Germline lookup yields CDR1 SGHDT and CDR2 YYEEEE. The CDR3: CASSPGTNQETQYF. Here the CDR3 DNA reads TGTGCCAGCAGCCCGGGGACAAACCAAGAGACCCAGTACTTC.

This clonotype has at least ten counts. The J gene is TRBJ2-7, the V gene TRBV12-3 or TRBV12-4, with 10 bases lining up with TRBD1. CDR3 length: 14 residues. V trimming: 6 bases; J trimming: 5 bases; junction bases outside the gene matches: 7. CDR3 in DNA: TGTGCCAGCAGCAACCGACAGGGGGCGGACGAGCAGTACTTC. Translated: CASSNRQGADEQYF.

Many counts were recorded for this clonotype. The chain uses TRBV27 and TRBJ1-1; no clear D. The CDR3 contains 15 residues. The V end was cut by 3 bases, the J end by 0 bases, with 11 bases between. Germline lookup yields CDR1 MNHEY and CDR2 SMNVEV (reference sequence). DNA for the CDR3: TGTGCCAGCAGTTTTGAGGCAGCTATGAACACTGAAGCTTTCTTT. It translates to CASSFEAAMNTEAFF.

This clonotype was detected ten times or more. The CDR3 region has the DNA TGCAGTGCCGAGAGGGGTTCCATCGATACGCAGTATTTT. Translated: CSAERGSIDTQYF. The chain carries TRBV20-1 and TRBJ2-3; D is perhaps TRBD1 or TRBD2 (5 bases each). V shed 6 bases and J shed 6 bases, with 16 bases lying between them. Germline V gene sequence: CDR1 DFQATT, CDR2 SNEGSKA (reference sequence). The length of the CDR3 is 13 residues.

This clonotype occurred many times. The chain links TRBV24-1 to TRBJ2-5; D gene ambiguous. There are 13 residues in the CDR3. Trimming removed 9 bases at V and 2 bases at J, with 12 bases between. The germline CDR1 and CDR2 sequences are KGHDR and SFDVKD. CDR3: CATGRGGQETQYF. The DNA of the CDR3 is TGTGCCACCGGTCGCGGCGGTCAAGAGACCCAGTACTTC.

This clonotype was seen ten or more times. The genes are TRBV11-2 and TRBJ2-3; 13 bases align to TRBD2. Trimming cost V 8 bases and J 3 bases; bases outside gene matches: 2. This CDR3 region has 14 residues. CDR1 is SGHAT and CDR2 is FQNNGV in the germline V gene. CDR3 amino acids: CASRLAGGTDTQYF. The CDR3 nucleotides are TGTGCCAGCCGACTAGCGGGAGGTACAGATACGCAGTATTTT.

This clonotype came up a few times. V and J are TRBV3-1 and TRBJ2-7; 12 nucleotides match TRBD2. Germline V gene sequence: CDR1 LGHDT, CDR2 YNNKEL (reference sequence). Germline trimming cut 6 bases from V and 3 bases from J; bases unmatched to any gene: 3. The length of the CDR3 is 14 residues. CDR3 in amino acids: CASRPTSGSYEQYF. DNA for the CDR3: TGTGCCAGCAGACCGACTAGCGGGAGCTACGAGCAGTACTTC.

This clonotype was seen a handful of times. The chain employs TRBV7-2 and TRBJ2-5; no firm D call. Germline CDR1 is SGHTA and CDR2 is FQGNSA. This CDR3 region has 14 residues. The V gene lost 5 bases and the J gene lost 1 base, with 11 bases spanning the gap. In DNA form, the CDR3 reads TGTGCCAGCAGCCCAACCTGGCCCCAAGAGACCCAGTACTTC. The encoded protein is CASSPTWPQETQYF. The full variable domain, with the rest looked up from reference TRBV7-2 and TRBJ2-5, is GAGVSQSPSNKVTEKGKDVELRCDPISGHTALYWYRQSLGQGLEFLIYFQGNSAPDKSGLPSDRFSAERTGGSVSTLTIQRTQQEDSAVYLCASSPTWPQETQYFGPGTRLLVL.

This clonotype was recorded many times. This chain joins TRBV20-1 and TRBJ1-2, with D unclear. Germline values: CDR1 DFQATT, CDR2 SNEGSKA (reference sequence). V lost 6 bases and J 8 bases, leaving 16 bases between the germline ends. This CDR3 spans 12 amino acids. CDR3 sequence: CSARKEIWGYTF. The CDR3 nucleotides read TGCAGTGCAAGAAAGGAGATTTGGGGCTACACCTTC.

This clonotype has ten or more counts. This rearrangement joins TRBV6-5 to TRBJ2-1; the D call may be TRBD1 or TRBD2 (5 bases each). V lost 4 bases, J lost 1 base, and 11 bases lay in between. This CDR3 spans 15 amino acids. The germline V gene has CDR1 MNHEY and CDR2 SVGAGI. Written as DNA, the CDR3 is TGTGCCAGCAGTTTTCTCGGGGCGTCCTACAATGAGCAGTTCTTC. It is translated as CASSFLGASYNEQFF.

This clonotype is judged medium-sized. The chain combines TRBV7-2 with TRBJ2-1; 9 bases align to TRBD2. The CDR3 loop spans 21 amino acids. The V gene end was trimmed by 4 bases and the J gene end by 0 bases; junction bases not matched to a gene: 19. Looked up from germline, CDR1 is SGHTA and CDR2 is FQGNSA. The chain's CDR3 is CASSSAGGREGRLYSYNEQFF. The CDR3 DNA is TGTGCCAGCAGCTCCGCCGGGGGGCGGGAGGGCAGGTTGTACTCCTACAATGAGCAGTTCTTC.